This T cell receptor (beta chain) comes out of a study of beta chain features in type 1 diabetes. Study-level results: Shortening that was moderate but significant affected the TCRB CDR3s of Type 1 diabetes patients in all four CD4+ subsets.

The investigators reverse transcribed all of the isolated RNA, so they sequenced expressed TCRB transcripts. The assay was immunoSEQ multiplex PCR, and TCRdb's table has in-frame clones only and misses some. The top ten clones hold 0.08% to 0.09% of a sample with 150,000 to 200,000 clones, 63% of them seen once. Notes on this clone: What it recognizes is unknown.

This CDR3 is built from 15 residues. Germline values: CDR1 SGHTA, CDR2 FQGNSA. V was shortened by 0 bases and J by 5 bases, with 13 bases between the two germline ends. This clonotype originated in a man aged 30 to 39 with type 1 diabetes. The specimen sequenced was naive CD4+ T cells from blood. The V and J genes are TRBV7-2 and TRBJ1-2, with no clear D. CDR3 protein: CASSLAGRFLYGYTF. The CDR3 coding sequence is TGTGCCAGCAGCTTAGCAGGACGGTTCCTTTATGGCTACACCTTC.